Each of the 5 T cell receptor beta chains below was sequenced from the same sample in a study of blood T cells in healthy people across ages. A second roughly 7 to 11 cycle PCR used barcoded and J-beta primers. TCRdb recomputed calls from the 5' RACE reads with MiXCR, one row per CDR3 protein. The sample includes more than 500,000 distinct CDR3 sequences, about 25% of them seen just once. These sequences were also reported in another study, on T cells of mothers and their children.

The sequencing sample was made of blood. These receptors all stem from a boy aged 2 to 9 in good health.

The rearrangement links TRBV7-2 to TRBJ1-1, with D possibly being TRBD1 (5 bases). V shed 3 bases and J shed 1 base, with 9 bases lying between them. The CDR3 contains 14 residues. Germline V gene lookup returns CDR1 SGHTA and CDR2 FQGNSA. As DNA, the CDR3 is TGTGCCAGCAGCTTCGGGGGGAGGAACACTGAAGCTTTCTTT. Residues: CASSFGGRNTEAFF.

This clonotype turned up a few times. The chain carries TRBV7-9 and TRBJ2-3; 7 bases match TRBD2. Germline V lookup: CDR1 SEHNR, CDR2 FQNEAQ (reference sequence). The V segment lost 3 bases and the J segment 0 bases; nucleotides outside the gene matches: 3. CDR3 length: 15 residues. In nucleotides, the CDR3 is TGTGCCAGCAGCTTTATGGGGGGGAGCACAGATACGCAGTATTTT. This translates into CASSFMGGSTDTQYF.

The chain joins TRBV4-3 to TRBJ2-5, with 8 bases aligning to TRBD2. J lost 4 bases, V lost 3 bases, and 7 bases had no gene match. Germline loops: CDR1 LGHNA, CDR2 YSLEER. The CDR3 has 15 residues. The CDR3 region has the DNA TGCGCCAGCAGCCAGGATGAGCGGGGGCGAGAGACCCAGTACTTC. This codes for CASSQDERGRETQYF.

This chain's CDR3 is CASSPGAGAPLYEQYF. The CDR3 DNA reads as TGTGCCAGCAGCCCCGGGGCGGGGGCTCCACTCTACGAGCAGTACTTC. The genes are TRBV7-6 and TRBJ2-7; D may be TRBD2 (7 bases). V was trimmed by 5 bases and J by 3 bases, leaving 20 bases between them. The germline CDR1 and CDR2 sequences are SGHVS and FNYEAQ. CDR3 length: 16 residues.

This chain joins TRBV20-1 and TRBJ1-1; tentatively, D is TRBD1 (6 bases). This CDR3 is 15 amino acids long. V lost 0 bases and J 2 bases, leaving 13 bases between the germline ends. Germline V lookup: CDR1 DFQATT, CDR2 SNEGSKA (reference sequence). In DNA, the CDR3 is TGCAGTGCTAGAGAGTGGGGGACATTCAACACTGAAGCTTTCTTT. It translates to CSAREWGTFNTEAFF.